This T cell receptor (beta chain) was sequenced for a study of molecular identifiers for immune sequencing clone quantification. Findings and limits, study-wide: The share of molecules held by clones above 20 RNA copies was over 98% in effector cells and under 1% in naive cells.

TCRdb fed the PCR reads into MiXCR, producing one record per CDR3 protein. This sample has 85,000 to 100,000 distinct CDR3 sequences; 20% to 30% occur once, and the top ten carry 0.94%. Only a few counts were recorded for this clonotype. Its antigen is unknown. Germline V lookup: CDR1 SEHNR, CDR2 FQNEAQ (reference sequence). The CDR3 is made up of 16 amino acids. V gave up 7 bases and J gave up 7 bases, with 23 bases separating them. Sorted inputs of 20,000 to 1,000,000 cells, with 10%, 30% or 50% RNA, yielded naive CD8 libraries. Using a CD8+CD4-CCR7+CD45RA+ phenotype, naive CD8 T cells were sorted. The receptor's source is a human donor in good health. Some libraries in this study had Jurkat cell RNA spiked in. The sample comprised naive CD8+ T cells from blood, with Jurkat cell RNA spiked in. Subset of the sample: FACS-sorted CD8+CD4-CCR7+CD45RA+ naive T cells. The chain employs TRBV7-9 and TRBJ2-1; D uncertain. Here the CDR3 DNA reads TGTGCCAGCACCTCAACCGCCTCCCCATCTGAGAATGAGCAGTTCTTC. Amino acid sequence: CASTSTASPSENEQFF. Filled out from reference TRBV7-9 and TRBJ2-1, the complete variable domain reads DTGVSQNPRHKITKRGQNVTFRCDPISEHNRLYWYRQTLGQGPEFLTYFQNEAQLEKSRLLSDRFSAERPKGSFSTLEIQRTEQGDSAMYLCASTSTASPSENEQFFGPGTRLTVL.